This TCR beta chain is drawn from a study of CD4 T cells in relation to SARS-CoV-2 and coronaviruses. On the study more broadly: After roughly 9 days of antigen culture, PBMC TCR beta CDR3s were sequenced.

Sequencing used immunoSEQ multiplex PCR; TCRdb keeps in-frame clones, though not all of them. The table shows tens of thousands of clones, with approximately 80% occurring only once. The study, taken as a whole, reports: Crossreactive clones expanded significantly less to SARS-CoV-2 than monoreactive clones. The cross-reactivity analysis covered only spike protein, not other viral proteins.

V lost 3 bases, J lost 4 bases, and 18 bases lay in between. Germline CDR1 is GTSNPN and CDR2 is SVGIG (reference sequence). This CDR3 is 15 amino acids long. Unexposed donor CD4+ T cells date from about 2011-2018, before the COVID-19 pandemic. Isolation of CD4+ T cells took place after approximately eleven days in culture. As cell numbers allowed, unexposed-donor CD4+ T cells faced SARS-CoV-2 S/N and four cold-coronavirus spikes. Notes on this clone: The antigen is unknown.

This TCR was sampled from a human donor in good health. The sequencing sample was made of CD4+ T cells from PBMCs, cultured in vitro. J is TRBJ1-2 and V is TRBV30, with a tentative D call TRBD1 (6 bases). The CDR3 loop reads CAWSVQGFGIYGYTF. CDR3 bases: TGTGCCTGGAGCGTACAGGGTTTCGGAATCTATGGCTACACCTTC.